This is a list of T cell receptor beta chains from one sample in a study of T cells in Graves' hyperthyroidism and ophthalmopathy. Each CDR3 protein is one row after TCRdb ran MiXCR on the multiplex PCR reads. The table lists 270,000 or so distinct CDR3 sequences, around 15% of them singletons, with around 31% in the top ten. Sequencing used blood. These receptors were taken from a woman in her fifties or sixties with Graves' hyperthyroidism that later progressed to Graves' ophthalmopathy. The CDR3 runs from the conserved cysteine through the conserved F or W. The D gene is left open where the match is weak. Size is stated for part of the rows, as once, few or many counts, or as a class when the clone is expanded.

>TRBD2|many|TRBJ2-3|TRBV5-1|17
CASSLVLAGGATDTQYF
TGCGCCAGCAGCTTGGTACTAGCGGGAGGAGCCACAGATACGCAGTATTTT
>TRBD2|many|TRBJ2-3|TRBV27|14
CASSLRTRADTQYF
TGTGCCAGCAGTTTACGGACTAGGGCAGATACGCAGTATTTT
>-|many|TRBJ2-2|TRBV7-3|13
CASGGGNTGELFF
TGTGCCAGCGGAGGGGGAAACACCGGGGAGCTGTTTTTT
>-|many|TRBJ2-7|TRBV28|12
CASSFPHYEQYF
TGTGCCAGCAGTTTCCCTCACTACGAGCAGTACTTC
>-|-|TRBJ2-1|TRBV29-1|11
CSVGEDREQFF
TGCAGCGTTGGAGAGGACCGTGAGCAGTTCTTC
>-|many|TRBJ1-5|TRBV6-1|14
CASIHRAGYQPQHF
TGTGCCAGCATCCACAGGGCCGGCTATCAGCCCCAGCATTTT
>-|-|TRBJ2-2|TRBV20-1|14
CSALRERYTGELFF
TGCAGTGCCCTCCGGGAAAGATATACCGGGGAGCTGTTTTTT
>TRBD2|many|TRBJ2-3|TRBV30|13
CARGTSGADTQYF
TGTGCCCGGGGGACTAGCGGGGCAGATACGCAGTATTTT
>-|many|TRBJ2-5|TRBV6-2/TRBV6-3|14
CASSLSRGGETQYF
TGTGCCAGCAGTTTATCTAGGGGAGGAGAGACCCAGTACTTC
>TRBD2|few|TRBJ2-5|TRBV5-1|14
CASSSGTRRETQYF
TGCGCCAGCAGCTCCGGGACTAGACGAGAGACCCAGTACTTC
>TRBD2|-|TRBJ2-2|TRBV19|15
CASKRTSETTGELFF
TGTGCCAGTAAGCGGACTAGCGAGACCACCGGGGAGCTGTTTTTT
>-|many|TRBJ1-1|TRBV12-3/TRBV12-4|12
CASSRQNTEAFF
TGTGCCAGCAGTAGGCAGAACACTGAAGCTTTCTTT
>-|many|TRBJ2-1|TRBV18|13
CASSPTKESEQFF
TGTGCCAGCTCACCAACAAAGGAGTCTGAGCAGTTCTTC
>TRBD1|many|TRBJ2-7|TRBV7-9|16
CASSPPLNAQGTEQYF
TGTGCCAGCAGCCCGCCCCTCAACGCACAGGGGACCGAGCAGTACTTC
>-|many|TRBJ2-6|TRBV28|16
CASSFPTSSGANVLTF
TGTGCCAGCAGTTTCCCTACCAGCTCTGGGGCCAACGTCCTGACTTTC
>-|many|TRBJ2-7|TRBV5-1|14
CASSSLTGPYEQYF
TGCGCCAGCAGCTCCCTAACAGGACCCTACGAGCAGTACTTC
>-|many|TRBJ2-5|TRBV29-1|11
CSVYTSGTQYF
TGCAGCGTCTATACATCAGGGACCCAGTACTTC
>-|many|TRBJ1-5|TRBV28|12
CASSRGAQPQHF
TGTGCCAGCAGTCGCGGGGCCCAGCCCCAGCATTTT
>-|many|TRBJ1-1|TRBV28|14
CASSSDRYNTEAFF
TGTGCCAGCAGTTCGGACAGATATAACACTGAAGCTTTCTTT
>TRBD2|many|TRBJ2-2|TRBV11-3|17
CASSLSTSGRAAGELFF
TGTGCCAGCAGCTTGTCGACTAGCGGGAGGGCCGCCGGGGAGCTGTTTTTT
>-|many|TRBJ2-1|TRBV20-1|16
CSARDLGQGGYNVQFF
TGCAGTGCTAGAGATCTCGGTCAGGGGGGGTACAATGTGCAGTTCTTC
>TRBD1|-|TRBJ2-7|TRBV11-1|16
CASSPDRDSSSYEQYF
TGTGCCAGCAGCCCCGACCGGGACAGCTCCTCCTACGAGCAGTACTTC
>-|many|TRBJ2-7|TRBV28|12
CASTPDDREQYF
TGTGCCAGCACCCCGGACGACCGCGAGCAGTACTTC
>-|many|TRBJ2-7|TRBV7-2|15
CASSNRDLLSYEQYF
TGTGCCAGCAGCAACAGGGACCTACTCTCCTACGAGCAGTACTTC
>-|-|TRBJ2-3|TRBV6-2/TRBV6-3|14
CASSYRTSTDTQYF
TGTGCCAGCAGTTATCGGACTAGCACAGATACGCAGTATTTT
>-|many|TRBJ2-5|TRBV20-1|15
CSASRPAGYQETQYF
TGCAGTGCTAGCCGCCCGGCAGGGTATCAAGAGACCCAGTACTTC
>-|-|TRBJ1-1|TRBV7-9|16
CASSSPSPFRGTEAFF
TGTGCCAGCAGCTCACCTTCGCCCTTCAGGGGCACTGAAGCTTTCTTT
>-|few|TRBJ2-4|TRBV4-1|15
CASSQETVAKNIQYF
TGCGCCAGCAGCCAAGAAACGGTAGCCAAAAACATTCAGTACTTC
>TRBD2|few|TRBJ2-1|TRBV15|18
CATSRVGFLAGVYNEQFF
TGTGCCACCAGCAGAGTCGGATTTCTAGCGGGAGTTTACAATGAGCAGTTCTTC
>TRBD2|many|TRBJ2-2|TRBV11-2|17
CASSLDGTSSVAGELFF
TGTGCCAGCAGCTTAGATGGGACTAGCTCGGTTGCCGGGGAGCTGTTTTTT
>-|many|TRBJ2-2|TRBV6-1|13
CASRKRYPGELFF
TGTGCCAGCCGTAAAAGATATCCCGGGGAGCTGTTTTTT
>TRBD1|-|TRBJ1-4|TRBV2|14
CASSEAGTGEKLFF
TGTGCCAGCAGTGAAGCGGGGACAGGTGAAAAACTGTTTTTT
>-|many|TRBJ1-1|TRBV11-2|13
CASSLGRVAEAFF
TGTGCCAGCAGCTTAGGCAGGGTCGCTGAAGCTTTCTTT
>-|many|TRBJ1-1|TRBV30|11
CAWNLGSSAFF
TGTGCCTGGAACTTGGGGTCCTCAGCTTTCTTT
>TRBD2|many|TRBJ2-3|TRBV12-3/TRBV12-4|17
CASSLARLAANLDTQYF
TGTGCCAGCAGTTTAGCGCGACTAGCGGCCAACCTAGATACGCAGTATTTT
>TRBD2|many|TRBJ2-3|TRBV20-1|15
CSAGGGSESTDTQYF
TGCAGTGCTGGGGGGGGTAGCGAAAGCACAGATACGCAGTATTTT
>-|many|TRBJ1-1|TRBV29-1|14
CSVEASEGKNEAFF
TGCAGCGTTGAAGCTTCCGAGGGCAAGAATGAAGCTTTCTTT
>-|-|TRBJ1-1|TRBV5-1|15
CASRPGTFMNTEAFF
TGCGCCAGCAGACCGGGGACATTCATGAACACTGAAGCTTTCTTT
>-|many|TRBJ2-7|TRBV5-5|18
CASSPIDPYTDFWYEQYF
TGTGCCAGCAGCCCTATTGACCCTTACACGGACTTTTGGTACGAGCAGTACTTC
>TRBD2|many|TRBJ2-3|TRBV20-1|12
CSARTRPDTQYF
TGCAGTGCTCGGACTAGGCCCGATACGCAGTATTTT